This TCR beta chain was captured by sequencing in a study of blood T cells in healthy people across ages. Overall study: Template-switching capture recovered about one barcoded beta molecule per two T cells.

Study conclusions and caveats: Expanded clonotype changes were possibly confounded by unknown donor CMV status. Higher diversity, along with more naive CD4+ cells, distinguished long-lived donors from aged donors.

With a J-beta primer mix and a sample-barcoded 5' primer, a second PCR ran roughly 7 to 11 cycles. Every cDNA was tagged by a template-switch adaptor with 12 random nucleotides. Each CDR3 protein gets one entry after TCRdb re-called the 5' RACE reads with MiXCR. The sample lists roughly 730,000 distinct CDR3 sequences, 56% occurring once. This clonotype was seen more than once but under ten times. Its specificity is not known. V was pared by 5 bases and J by 5 bases, with 25 bases between. Germline V gene lookup returns CDR1 SGHVS and CDR2 FNYEAQ. The CDR3 spans 17 residues. The rearrangement uses TRBV7-6 and TRBJ2-7, with D tentatively TRBD1 (6 bases). The sequenced sample consisted of blood. This sequence originates from a man between 40 and 49 years old in good health. CDR3 in amino acids: CASSLLGATENQDEQYF. The CDR3 coding sequence is TGTGCCAGCAGCCTCCTGGGGGCCACAGAAAACCAGGACGAGCAGTACTTC.